This TCR beta chain stems from a study of cytomegalovirus exposure and HLA in healthy donors. Both 60 Vbeta primers and 13 Jbeta primers went into the PCR. The method was immunoSEQ multiplex PCR; TCRdb's version includes in-frame clones alone and lacks a portion of them. The sample consists of roughly 99,000 clones, around 77% of them appearing once. There are 13 residues in the CDR3. CDR1 and CDR2 from the germline V gene are MNHNS and SASEGT. The V gene lost 10 bases and the J gene lost 0 bases, with 13 bases spanning the gap. Sequenced sample: PBMCs. This chain connects TRBV6-1 to TRBJ2-7, with D perhaps TRBD2 (5 bases). The source is a man younger than 35 in good health and CMV-seronegative. The CDR3 DNA is TGTGCCATCCGGACGGAGGTCTCCTACGAGCAGTACTTC. Translating gives CAIRTEVSYEQYF.